The 31 T cell receptor beta chains given below trace back to one sample, sequenced in a study of stem cell transplantation in POMP-related autoinflammatory disease (dated by TCRdb to the early 2020s). The time point label, as the study defines it: before hematopoietic stem cell transplant. The library was made by the immunoSEQ multiplex PCR assay. Held by TCRdb, this immuneACCESS table contains in-frame sequences only and omits some clones. Under half of the omission traces to an unresolved V gene where checked; the cause of the rest is unknown. For this sample the table gives approximately 30,000 clones, of which just over 85% were detected only once. The ten most abundant clones make up 0.72% of the sample. Sequenced here: CD4+ T cells from PBMCs, sampled before stem cell transplantation. These receptors were collected from a human donor with POMP-related autoinflammation and immune dysregulation (PRAID).

The rearrangement uses TRBV15 and TRBJ1-2; D perhaps matches TRBD1 (5 bases). This CDR3 has 17 residues. The V gene lost 0 bases and the J gene lost 7 bases, with 21 bases spanning the gap. Germline assignment: CDR1 LNHNV and CDR2 YYDKDF (reference sequence). This CDR3 is CATSRDLPSVGDGGYTF. CDR3 DNA sequence: TGTGCCACCAGCAGAGATCTTCCGTCCGTGGGGGACGGTGGCTACACCTTC.

The chain combines TRBV15 with TRBJ2-1, with D perhaps matching TRBD2 (5 bases). V shed 0 bases and J shed 3 bases, with 15 bases lying between them. This CDR3 comprises 17 residues. The V gene's germline CDR1 is LNHNV and CDR2 YYDKDF (reference sequence). In DNA form, the CDR3 reads TGTGCCACCAGCAGAGAGGCGGACTTCCTTCTCTACAATGAGCAGTTCTTC. Translation gives CATSREADFLLYNEQFF.

This rearrangement joins TRBV6-6 to TRBJ1-5, with TRBD1 as a possible D gene (5 bases). The CDR3 has 16 residues. Trimming removed 2 bases at V and 3 bases at J, with 14 bases between. CDR1 and CDR2 (germline): MNHNY, SVGAGI (reference sequence). CDR3 nucleotides: TGTGCCAGCAGTTACGGAGGGGCTACTCTCAATCAGCCCCAGCATTTT. Its protein product is CASSYGGATLNQPQHF.

The chain carries TRBV7-9 and TRBJ2-1, with D perhaps TRBD1 or TRBD2 (5 bases each). CDR3 length: 14 amino acids. Trimming pared 8 bases from V and 10 bases from J, leaving 21 bases between. From germline, CDR1 is SEHNR and CDR2 FQNEAQ (reference sequence). Written as DNA, the CDR3 is TGTGCCAGCTATCCCGGGACGGTCGACGGCGAGCAGTTCTTC. Translated, it gives CASYPGTVDGEQFF.

V is TRBV5-1 and J is TRBJ2-3; 7 positions agree with TRBD2. The CDR3 is 18 residues long. Trimming removed 4 bases from V and 2 bases from J; junction bases left unmatched: 16. Germline-derived CDR1 and CDR2 are SGHRS and YFSETQ. The DNA of the CDR3 is TGCGCCAGCAGCCATTCCAAATTTCAGCGGGGATTCACAGATACGCAGTATTTT. This translates into CASSHSKFQRGFTDTQYF.

The table lists this clone with a few counts. The rearrangement links TRBV28 to TRBJ2-7; D not certain. The CDR3 covers 12 residues. Trimming stripped 2 bases from V and 9 bases from J, with 11 bases between. Germline V gene data show CDR1 as MDHEN and CDR2 as SYDVKM. The CDR3 spells CASSLAAVAQYF. CDR3 coding DNA: TGTGCCAGCAGTTTAGCCGCTGTCGCGCAGTACTTC.

This rearrangement joins TRBV29-1 to TRBJ1-2; TRBD1 is a possible D gene (6 bases). The ends were cut back, 5 bases at V and 4 bases at J, with 17 bases in the middle. Germline lookup yields CDR1 SQVTM and CDR2 ANQGSEA. The CDR3 length is 14 residues. CDR3 DNA sequence: TGCAGCGTTCCCTTAGGGGGGGCGGGCTATGGCTACACCTTC. Its translation: CSVPLGGAGYGYTF. Full variable domain (remainder filled in from reference TRBV29-1 and TRBJ1-2): SAVISQKPSRDICQRGTSLTIQCQVDSQVTMMFWYRQQPGQSLTLIATANQGSEATYESGFVIDKFPISRPNLTFSTLTVSNMSPEDSSIYLCSVPLGGAGYGYTFGSGTRLTVV.

The V and J genes are TRBV25-1 and TRBJ2-3, with D possibly being TRBD1 (5 bases). CDR1 and CDR2 from the germline V gene are MGHDK and SYGVNS. V was shortened by 1 base and J by 0 bases, with 17 bases between the two germline ends. The CDR3 covers 18 residues. As DNA, the CDR3 is TGTGCCAGCAGTGAATTAAGGGGTGTGGGTGTGAGCACAGATACGCAGTATTTT. Protein sequence: CASSELRGVGVSTDTQYF.

The chain is built from TRBV5-1 and TRBJ1-2; perhaps TRBD1 as D (5 bases). The V end lost 2 bases, the J end lost 5 bases, and 13 bases lay between the germline ends. This CDR3 has 14 amino acids. Germline lookup yields CDR1 SGHRS and CDR2 YFSETQ. CDR3 amino acids: CASSLQALSYGYTF. The CDR3, as DNA: TGCGCCAGCAGCTTACAGGCCTTGTCATATGGCTACACCTTC. Filled out from reference TRBV5-1 and TRBJ1-2, the complete variable domain reads KAGVTQTPRYLIKTRGQQVTLSCSPISGHRSVSWYQQTPGQGLQFLFEYFSETQRNKGNFPGRFSGRQFSNSRSEMNVSTLELGDSALYLCASSLQALSYGYTFGSGTRLTVV.

The gene calls are TRBV6-6 and TRBJ1-3; D is undetermined. The V end lost 0 bases, the J end lost 3 bases, and 6 bases lay between the germline ends. In germline, CDR1 is MNHNY, CDR2 SVGAGI (reference sequence). CDR3 length equals 14 residues. The CDR3 bases are TGTGCCAGCAGTTACTCACACGTTGGAAACACCATATATTTT. Residues: CASSYSHVGNTIYF.

The chain is built from TRBV6-1 and TRBJ2-7; tentative D call: TRBD1 (5 bases). The CDR3 is made up of 16 amino acids. Germline loops: CDR1 MNHNS, CDR2 SASEGT. V was clipped by 2 bases and J by 3 bases, with 17 bases between them. The CDR3 nucleotides are TGTGCCAGCAGTGAATGGCATAGGGGCCCCATCTACGAGCAGTACTTC. This sequence encodes CASSEWHRGPIYEQYF.

This clone was seen more than once but under ten times. The chain carries TRBV7-2 and TRBJ1-2; D is ambiguous. Germline V CDR1 and CDR2: SGHTA, FQGNSA. The CDR3 is 15 residues long. V lost 1 base and J 4 bases, leaving 13 bases between the germline ends. CDR3 in DNA: TGTGCCAGCAGCTTAGAGAGTGGTTATAGCTATGGCTACACCTTC. Encoded protein: CASSLESGYSYGYTF.

The chain uses TRBV18 and TRBJ1-1; no clear D. Germline V gene sequence: CDR1 KGHSH, CDR2 LQKENI. CDR3 length: 13 amino acids. V was trimmed by 6 bases and J by 0 bases, leaving 8 bases between them. CDR3 residues: CASSSALNTEAFF. DNA of the CDR3: TGTGCCAGCTCCTCCGCACTGAACACTGAAGCTTTCTTT.

The CDR3 DNA reads as TGTGCCAGCAGCCGATCGACAGGGGCCCGGGGGCGAGAGACCCAGTACTTC. It specifies CASSRSTGARGRETQYF. The chain carries TRBV7-3 and TRBJ2-5; 8 positions match TRBD1. The germline gives CDR1 SGHTA, CDR2 FQGTGA. CDR3 length equals 17 residues. After removal of 5 bases from V and 4 bases from J, the junction contained 15 bases not matched to a gene.

This clone was seen a handful of times. The CDR3 region is CASRGVDEKLFF. The DNA of the CDR3 is TGTGCCAGCAGAGGGGTAGATGAAAAACTGTTTTTT. The chain recombines TRBV28 with TRBJ1-4, with D possibly being TRBD1 (5 bases). Deletions cut 6 bases from V and 6 bases from J, with 8 bases between. Looked up from germline, CDR1 is MDHEN and CDR2 is SYDVKM. The CDR3 runs 12 residues. The variable domain in full, completed from reference TRBV28 and TRBJ1-4, reads DVKVTQSSRYLVKRTGEKVFLECVQDMDHENMFWYRQDPGLGLRLIYFSYDVKMKEKGDIPEGYSVSREKKERFSLILESASTNQTSMYLCASRGVDEKLFFGSGTQLSVL.

The J gene is TRBJ1-1, the V gene TRBV5-1; D is perhaps TRBD1 (5 bases). This CDR3 spans 16 amino acids. With 0 bases removed from V and 3 bases from J, the gap between germline ends came to 15 bases. Germline lookup yields CDR1 SGHRS and CDR2 YFSETQ. The CDR3 spells CASSLAWRGRDTEAFF. Written as DNA, the CDR3 is TGCGCCAGCAGCTTGGCCTGGAGGGGAAGGGACACTGAAGCTTTCTTT.

The chain links TRBV2 to TRBJ2-1; weak D call: TRBD2 (6 bases). Trimming left V 6 bases short and J 2 bases short, with 11 bases between. This CDR3 spans 14 amino acids. Germline values: CDR1 SNHLY, CDR2 FYNNEI. CDR3 sequence (DNA): TGTGCCAGCAGGCCGGGGGTACCCTACAATGAGCAGTTCTTC. This gives the protein CASRPGVPYNEQFF.

This chain links TRBV9 with TRBJ2-2; D tentatively fits TRBD1 or TRBD2 (5 bases each). This CDR3 spans 16 amino acids. Germline CDR1 and CDR2: SGDLS and YYNGEE. V was cut by 1 base and J by 3 bases, with 13 bases left in between. DNA of the CDR3: TGTGCCAGCAGCGTATTCGTGGGGCGGGACACCGGGGAGCTGTTTTTT. Translation gives CASSVFVGRDTGELFF.

This clone appeared once. The CDR3 region has the DNA TGTGCCAGCAGTGTGACAGGGGTAGCTAACACCATATATTTT. It yields the protein CASSVTGVANTIYF. The J gene is TRBJ1-3, the V gene TRBV2, with 8 bases fitting TRBD1. Germline V gene lookup returns CDR1 SNHLY and CDR2 FYNNEI. This CDR3 contains 14 residues. The ends lost 4 bases at V and 7 bases at J; junction bases unmatched: 6.

The chain recombines TRBV13 with TRBJ2-3; a weak D match, TRBD2 (6 bases). This CDR3 has 14 amino acids. With 5 bases removed from V and 2 bases from J, the gap between germline ends came to 11 bases. Germline V gene lookup returns CDR1 PRHDT and CDR2 FYEKMQ (reference sequence). CDR3 DNA: TGTGCCAGCAGCCCGGGGGTGAACACAGATACGCAGTATTTT. As protein: CASSPGVNTDTQYF.

This chain connects TRBV6-1 to TRBJ2-3; D perhaps matches TRBD2 (5 bases). Germline V lookup: CDR1 MNHNS, CDR2 SASEGT. Trimming took off 7 bases at V and 3 bases at J, with 11 bases between the two ends. The CDR3 spans 13 residues. The CDR3 sequence: CASNEGSTDTQYF. CDR3 DNA: TGTGCCAGCAACGAGGGCTCGACAGATACGCAGTATTTT.

The sample holds one count of this clone. The chain recombines TRBV5-4 with TRBJ2-3; tentative D call: TRBD1 (5 bases). The CDR3 spans 16 residues. The germline V gene has CDR1 SGHNT and CDR2 YYREEE (reference sequence). Trimming cost V 0 bases and J 1 base, with 12 bases left between them. CDR3 region: CASSLVQGPGTDTQYF. CDR3 in DNA: TGTGCCAGCAGCTTGGTGCAGGGTCCTGGCACAGATACGCAGTATTTT.

The chain recombines TRBV4-1 with TRBJ2-3; no firm D call. V lost 0 bases, J lost 7 bases, and 8 bases lay in between. The CDR3 is 13 amino acids. Germline CDR1 and CDR2: MGHRA and YSYEKL. The DNA of the CDR3 is TGCGCCAGCAGCCAAGATCCGCGAAATACGCAGTATTTT. The encoded protein is CASSQDPRNTQYF.

The chain recombines TRBV4-1 with TRBJ2-5; weak D call: TRBD1 (5 bases). Germline CDR1 is MGHRA and CDR2 is YSYEKL. Trimming took off 1 base at V and 4 bases at J, with 10 bases between the two ends. This CDR3 is 14 amino acids long. CDR3 DNA sequence: TGCGCCAGCAGCCAAGGGTCAGGGCGAGAGACCCAGTACTTC. It yields the protein CASSQGSGRETQYF.

The CDR3 DNA sequence: TGTGCCAGCAGTTACTCGAGGTCTTGGAATGAGCAGTTCTTC. It specifies CASSYSRSWNEQFF. The rearrangement links TRBV6-5 to TRBJ2-1; D unresolved. Per germline, CDR1 MNHEY and CDR2 SVGAGI. This CDR3 is 14 amino acids long. V was pared by 0 bases and J by 7 bases, with 10 bases between.

The V call is TRBV25-1, the J call TRBJ1-2; 10 bases line up with TRBD1. Germline V CDR1 and CDR2: MGHDK, SYGVNS. The CDR3 has 15 amino acids. Trimming removed 5 bases from V and 3 bases from J; junction bases left unmatched: 6. CDR3 sequence: CASSRMGTGDYGYTF. CDR3 in DNA: TGTGCCAGCAGTCGAATGGGGACAGGGGACTATGGCTACACCTTC.

CDR3 nucleotide sequence: TGTGCCAGCAGCCCCGCCCCAAGGAGAGAGACCCAGTACTTC. As protein: CASSPAPRRETQYF. This sequence joins TRBV6-6 and TRBJ2-5, with D unclear. Trimming pared 6 bases from V and 4 bases from J, leaving 15 bases between. Germline CDR1 MNHNY, CDR2 SVGAGI (reference sequence). The CDR3 sequence is 14 residues long.

The chain is built from TRBV7-8 and TRBJ2-7; the D is unclear. CDR3 length: 15 residues. The V end lost 5 bases, the J end lost 2 bases, and 16 bases lay between the germline ends. Germline CDR1 and CDR2: SGHVS and FQNEAQ. DNA of the CDR3: TGTGCCAGCAGCCCCCGGATCTCCTTCGCCTACGAGCAGTACTTC. Its protein product is CASSPRISFAYEQYF.

A single count supports this clone. The rearrangement joins TRBV5-1 to TRBJ2-7, with TRBD2 as a possible D gene (6 bases). The CDR3 is made up of 14 amino acids. Looked up from germline, CDR1 is SGHRS and CDR2 is YFSETQ. V lost 5 bases to trimming and J lost 3 bases, with 15 bases between them. The CDR3: CASSSNRGGYEQYF. The DNA for the CDR3 is TGCGCCAGCAGTTCCAACCGGGGAGGCTACGAGCAGTACTTC.

V usage is TRBV28 and J usage is TRBJ1-5; D not resolved. The V and J ends lost 3 bases and 3 bases respectively, with 6 bases between them. CDR1 and CDR2 (germline): MDHEN, SYDVKM. The CDR3 is 13 amino acids. CDR3 protein: CASSFKFNQPQHF. DNA of the CDR3: TGTGCCAGCAGTTTCAAATTCAATCAGCCCCAGCATTTT. Together with reference TRBV28 and TRBJ1-5, the CDR3 gives the full variable domain: DVKVTQSSRYLVKRTGEKVFLECVQDMDHENMFWYRQDPGLGLRLIYFSYDVKMKEKGDIPEGYSVSREKKERFSLILESASTNQTSMYLCASSFKFNQPQHFGDGTRLSIL.

The chain joins TRBV5-1 to TRBJ1-2, with 7 bases that match TRBD1. Germline loops: CDR1 SGHRS, CDR2 YFSETQ. The trim removed 0 bases at V and 8 bases at J, leaving 10 bases unmatched. The CDR3 sequence is 15 residues long. The CDR3 protein is CASSLGGQPLRGYTF. The CDR3 DNA is TGCGCCAGCAGCTTGGGGGGACAGCCCCTAAGGGGCTACACCTTC.